This T cell receptor (beta chain) is drawn from a study of shared clonotypes between healthy human individuals. The CDR3 spans 13 residues. Germline V lookup: CDR1 MNHNS, CDR2 SASEGT. With 9 bases removed from V and 5 bases from J, the gap between germline ends came to 16 bases. Using immunoSEQ multiplex PCR, the repertoire was profiled, and TCRdb retains in-frame clones only, with some absent. The sample carries about a million clones, roughly 80% recorded once. The chain carries TRBV6-1 and TRBJ1-1; D unclear. This TCR was sampled from a man aged 18 to 35 in good health. Some clones in this sample may be carry-over from other donors' samples. Material for sequencing was memory CD4+ T cells from PBMCs. Subset meaning: CD45RA-negative fraction. The CDR3 loop reads CASIKTVWTEAFF. Here the CDR3 DNA reads TGTGCCAGTATAAAAACAGTCTGGACTGAAGCTTTCTTT.